A selection of T cell receptor beta chains follows, all from one sample in a study of T cells in localized non-small cell lung cancer. Data came from immunoSEQ multiplex PCR; TCRdb stores just in-frame clones and leaves some out. The sample lists under 65,000 clones, approximately 90% occurring once. Sequenced here: peripheral blood, sampled before any cancer treatment. The receptors here all came from a man between 40 and 70 years old with stage I squamous cell lung carcinoma. The CDR3 runs from the conserved cysteine through the conserved F or W. D genes are given only for firm matches. The size field is filled for only some rows; it gives once, few, many or a size class.

V,J,D,size,CDR3,DNA
TRBV13,TRBJ1-2,-,-,CASSLRTEDGYTF,TGTGCCAGCAGCTTAAGGACAGAGGATGGCTACACCTTC
TRBV28,TRBJ2-1,TRBD2,-,CASSLAVGYNEQFF,TGTGCCAGCAGCCTAGCGGTAGGGTACAATGAGCAGTTCTTC
TRBV25-1,TRBJ2-5,-,-,CASLKQETQYF,TGTGCCAGCTTAAAACAAGAGACCCAGTACTTC
TRBV5-1,TRBJ2-6,TRBD2,-,CASSLALADPGTGANVLTF,TGCGCCAGCAGCTTGGCCCTAGCGGACCCTGGAACTGGGGCCAACGTCCTGACTTTC
TRBV18,TRBJ1-4,-,-,CASSSRGEDEKLFF,TGTGCCAGCTCATCCAGGGGCGAAGATGAAAAACTGTTTTTT
TRBV11-2,TRBJ1-1,-,-,CASSLDLGARTEAFF,TGTGCCAGCAGCTTAGATCTGGGGGCGCGGACTGAAGCTTTCTTT
TRBV6-5,TRBJ2-3,-,-,CASSRRAADTQYF,TGTGCCAGCAGTCGCCGAGCGGCAGATACGCAGTATTTT
TRBV7-9,TRBJ2-3,-,-,CASSLVATGRDTQYF,TGTGCCAGCAGCTTAGTAGCGACCGGACGAGATACGCAGTATTTT
TRBV7-8,TRBJ1-5,-,-,CASSPDIGAYSNQPQHF,TGTGCCAGCAGCCCGGACATAGGGGCTTATAGCAATCAGCCCCAGCATTTT
TRBV5-1,TRBJ1-4,-,once,CARSGTDNEKLFF,TGCGCCCGCTCCGGGACCGATAATGAAAAACTGTTTTTT
TRBV27,TRBJ2-7,-,-,CASSPSGSVIYEQYF,TGTGCCAGCAGTCCGTCGGGGTCAGTTATCTACGAGCAGTACTTC
TRBV18,TRBJ2-3,-,few,CASSPSGLTDTQYF,TGTGCCAGCTCACCTAGCGGTCTCACAGATACGCAGTATTTT
TRBV28,TRBJ1-4,-,-,CASSLIGGVDEKLFF,TGTGCCAGCAGTTTAATTGGGGGAGTTGATGAAAAACTGTTTTTT
TRBV6-5,TRBJ1-5,-,-,CASRRASNQPQHF,TGTGCCAGCAGGAGGGCAAGCAATCAGCCCCAGCATTTT
TRBV18,TRBJ2-5,TRBD2,-,CASSGRSGVNSETQYF,TGTGCCAGCTCAGGCCGTAGCGGGGTAAACAGCGAGACCCAGTACTTC
TRBV7-3,TRBJ1-2,-,once,CASSLARATNYGYTF,TGTGCCAGCAGCTTAGCCCGGGCCACTAACTATGGCTACACCTTC
TRBV28,TRBJ2-3,TRBD1,-,CASSWGQGSTDTQYF,TGTGCCAGCAGTTGGGGACAGGGTAGCACAGATACGCAGTATTTT
TRBV30,TRBJ2-5,-,-,CAWSGGAGGRQKAQETQYF,TGTGCCTGGAGCGGGGGGGCAGGGGGCCGCCAGAAGGCCCAAGAGACCCAGTACTTC
TRBV2,TRBJ2-5,-,-,CASSEGQYSETQYF,TGTGCCAGCAGTGAAGGACAGTACAGCGAGACCCAGTACTTC
TRBV29-1,TRBJ2-1,TRBD2,-,CSDNRRSGSGYNEQFF,TGCAGCGATAATAGACGTAGCGGGAGCGGTTACAATGAGCAGTTCTTC
TRBV11-1,TRBJ2-7,-,-,CASSFFEVGPYEQYF,TGTGCCAGCAGCTTCTTTGAGGTCGGTCCCTACGAGCAGTACTTC
TRBV4-1,TRBJ2-1,-,-,CASSQEGAGQVYNEQFF,TGCGCCAGCAGCCAAGAAGGAGCGGGACAGGTATACAATGAGCAGTTCTTC
TRBV18,TRBJ2-1,TRBD2,once,CASSPALAGGPNEQFF,TGTGCCAGCTCACCCGCACTAGCGGGAGGGCCAAATGAGCAGTTCTTC
TRBV25-1,TRBJ2-1,-,-,CASTREQFF,TGTGCCAGCACTAGGGAGCAGTTCTTC
TRBV25-1,TRBJ2-2,TRBD2,-,CASIASGLTAGELFF,TGTGCCAGCATTGCTAGCGGGTTAACTGCCGGGGAGCTGTTTTTT
TRBV2,TRBJ1-2,TRBD1,-,CASSDLDRALWGYTF,TGTGCCAGCAGTGACTTGGACAGGGCCCTATGGGGCTACACCTTC
TRBV5-1,TRBJ1-2,-,-,CASTQDGYYGYTF,TGCGCCAGCACCCAGGACGGCTACTATGGCTACACCTTC
TRBV28,TRBJ2-7,TRBD1,once,CASSSLQGAVYEQYF,TGTGCCAGCAGTTCCCTACAGGGGGCGGTCTACGAGCAGTACTTC
TRBV5-1,TRBJ2-7,-,-,CASSLHQNPRGHEQYF,TGCGCCAGCAGCTTACACCAAAACCCTAGGGGCCACGAGCAGTACTTC
TRBV2,TRBJ2-2,-,-,CASSVLHPNTGELFF,TGTGCCAGCAGTGTTCTACACCCGAACACCGGGGAGCTGTTTTTT
TRBV9,TRBJ1-1,-,-,CASSPTRGNTEAFF,TGTGCCAGCAGCCCTACTCGGGGGAACACTGAAGCTTTCTTT
TRBV21-1,TRBJ2-7,-,once,CASSKDRFANPYEQYF,TGTGCCAGCAGCAAAGACCGCTTCGCGAACCCCTACGAGCAGTACTTC
TRBV21-1,TRBJ2-7,-,-,CASSTLSGRTTYEQYF,TGTGCCAGCAGCACCCTTAGCGGGAGAACCACCTACGAGCAGTACTTC
TRBV6-1,TRBJ1-5,-,-,CASTPPSGYNQPQHF,TGTGCCAGCACCCCCCCATCGGGCTACAATCAGCCCCAGCATTTT
TRBV6-5,TRBJ2-7,-,-,CASSYSREDEQYF,TGTGCCAGCAGTTACTCCAGGGAGGACGAGCAGTACTTC
TRBV27,TRBJ2-5,-,-,CASSSLQETQYF,TGTGCCAGCAGTTCCTTACAAGAGACCCAGTACTTC
TRBV27,TRBJ2-2,-,-,CASSLLGLSNTGELFF,TGTGCCAGCAGTTTATTAGGACTTTCGAACACCGGGGAGCTGTTTTTT
TRBV6-5,TRBJ1-1,-,-,CASSYNGDTEAFF,TGTGCCAGCAGTTACAACGGGGACACTGAAGCTTTCTTT
TRBV6-5,TRBJ2-3,-,few,CASSSTDTQYF,TGTGCCAGCAGTTCTACAGATACGCAGTATTTT
TRBV18,TRBJ2-2,TRBD1,-,CASSPPGQGGGTGELFF,TGTGCCAGCTCACCACCGGGACAGGGTGGTGGCACCGGGGAGCTGTTTTTT
TRBV19,TRBJ2-5,-,-,CASSTWKGETQYF,TGTGCCAGTAGTACGTGGAAAGGAGAGACCCAGTACTTC
TRBV27,TRBJ2-3,-,-,CASSPGQLLSSDTQYF,TGTGCCAGCAGTCCTGGACAGCTCCTATCCTCGGATACGCAGTATTTT
TRBV14,TRBJ2-7,-,-,CASSQDGSRYEQYF,TGTGCCAGCAGCCAGGACGGCAGTAGATACGAGCAGTACTTC
TRBV29-1,TRBJ1-1,TRBD1,once,CSARQGPNTEAFF,TGCAGCGCCCGACAGGGACCGAACACTGAAGCTTTCTTT
TRBV5-6,TRBJ2-5,TRBD2,-,CASSLEAGGETQYF,TGTGCCAGCAGCTTGGAGGCGGGGGGAGAGACCCAGTACTTC
TRBV6-4,TRBJ2-3,TRBD2,few,CASSVSGDTDTQYF,TGTGCCAGTTCCGTTAGCGGGGACACAGATACGCAGTATTTT
TRBV28,TRBJ2-2,-,-,CASRPGGEDGELFF,TGTGCCAGCAGACCGGGCGGAGAGGACGGGGAGCTGTTTTTT
TRBV28,TRBJ2-3,-,-,CASSPSGMGTDTQYF,TGTGCCAGCAGTCCCTCCGGCATGGGAACAGATACGCAGTATTTT
TRBV28,TRBJ1-5,TRBD1,-,CASSLLQGVEPQHF,TGTGCCAGCAGTTTACTTCAGGGGGTGGAGCCCCAGCATTTT
TRBV4-2,TRBJ1-1,-,-,CASSAQTGNTEAFF,TGTGCCAGCAGCGCCCAAACAGGGAACACTGAAGCTTTCTTT